This T cell receptor beta chain was found in a study of cytomegalovirus exposure and HLA in healthy donors. General study findings and limits: An assumption of roughly uniform sequencing depth across donors underlay the presence/absence analyses. As a later analysis showed, several of the most significant clusters appeared to be linked to common viral pathogens. In vitro confirmation showed three CMV-associated chains to be CMV antigen specific. The study reported that TCR beta sequences accurately predicted HLA-A and HLA-B alleles in most subjects.

The PCR contained 60 Vbeta and 13 Jbeta primers. TCRdb keeps only in-frame clones here, not all; method: immunoSEQ multiplex PCR. This sample has about 130,000 clones, with 74% found just once. This clone came up a few times. Antigen specificity is unknown. The V gene's germline CDR1 is SGHAT and CDR2 FQNNGV. The J segment lost 10 bases and the V segment lost 3 bases, leaving 2 bases of the junction unmatched. CDR3 length: 12 amino acids. Sequencing used PBMCs. The clonotype originates from a woman between 45 and 65 years old in good health and CMV-seropositive. This chain links TRBV11-2 with TRBJ2-1; 8 nucleotides line up with TRBD2. CDR3 nucleotide sequence: TGTGCCAGCAGCTTGTTAGCGGGGGAGCAGTTCTTC. Its protein is CASSLLAGEQFF. Filled out from reference TRBV11-2 and TRBJ2-1, the complete variable domain reads EAGVAQSPRYKIIEKRQSVAFWCNPISGHATLYWYQQILGQGPKLLIQFQNNGVVDDSQLPKDRFSAERLKGVDSTLKIQPAKLEDSAVYLCASSLLAGEQFFGPGTRLTVL.